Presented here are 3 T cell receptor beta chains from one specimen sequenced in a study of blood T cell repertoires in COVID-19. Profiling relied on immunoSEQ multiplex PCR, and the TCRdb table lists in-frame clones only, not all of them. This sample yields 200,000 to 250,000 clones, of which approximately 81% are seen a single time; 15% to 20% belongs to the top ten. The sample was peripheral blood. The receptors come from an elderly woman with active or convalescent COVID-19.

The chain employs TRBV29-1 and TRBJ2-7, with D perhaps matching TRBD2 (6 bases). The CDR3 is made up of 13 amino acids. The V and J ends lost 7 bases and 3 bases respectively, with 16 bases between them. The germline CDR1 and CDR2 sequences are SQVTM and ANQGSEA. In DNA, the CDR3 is TGCAGCGCCCGGGGTGGTAGCGGCTACGAGCAGTACTTC. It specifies CSARGGSGYEQYF.

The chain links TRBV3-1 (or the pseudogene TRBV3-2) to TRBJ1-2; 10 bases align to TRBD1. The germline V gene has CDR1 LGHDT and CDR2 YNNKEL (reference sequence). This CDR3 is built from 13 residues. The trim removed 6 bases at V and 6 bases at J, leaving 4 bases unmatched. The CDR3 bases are TGTGCCAGCAGTCTGGACAGGGGGGATGGCTACACCTTC. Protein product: CASSLDRGDGYTF.

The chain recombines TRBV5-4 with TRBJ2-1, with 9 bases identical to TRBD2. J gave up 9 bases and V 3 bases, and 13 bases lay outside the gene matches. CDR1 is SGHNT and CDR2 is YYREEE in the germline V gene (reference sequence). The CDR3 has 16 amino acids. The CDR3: CASSSDSGSYKSEQFF. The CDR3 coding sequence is TGTGCCAGCAGCTCCGATAGCGGGAGCTACAAGAGTGAGCAGTTCTTC.